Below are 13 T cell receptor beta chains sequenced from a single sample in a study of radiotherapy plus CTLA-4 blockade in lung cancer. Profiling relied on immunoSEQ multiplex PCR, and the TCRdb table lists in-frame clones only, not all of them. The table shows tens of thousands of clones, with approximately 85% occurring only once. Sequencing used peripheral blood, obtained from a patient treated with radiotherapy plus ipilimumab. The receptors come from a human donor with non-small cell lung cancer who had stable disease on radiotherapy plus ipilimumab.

For the CDR3, the DNA is TGTGCCAGCACGGGAGCTAACTATGGCTACACCTTC. Its translation: CASTGANYGYTF. The rearrangement links TRBV18 to TRBJ1-2; D unclear. This CDR3 comprises 12 residues. From germline, CDR1 is KGHSH and CDR2 LQKENI. V was cut by 8 bases and J by 0 bases, with 7 bases left in between.

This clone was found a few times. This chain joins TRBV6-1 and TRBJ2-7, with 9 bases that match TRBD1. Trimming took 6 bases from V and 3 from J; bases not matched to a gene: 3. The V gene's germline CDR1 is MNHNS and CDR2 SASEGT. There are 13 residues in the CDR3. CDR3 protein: CASRPGQGYEQYF. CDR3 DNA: TGTGCCAGCAGACCGGGACAGGGCTACGAGCAGTACTTC.

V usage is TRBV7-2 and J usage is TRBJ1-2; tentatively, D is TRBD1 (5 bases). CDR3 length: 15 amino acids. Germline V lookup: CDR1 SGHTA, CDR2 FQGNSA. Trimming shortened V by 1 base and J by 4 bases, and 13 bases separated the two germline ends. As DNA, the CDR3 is TGTGCCAGCAGCTTAGGTGGGGGGTTCGGCTATGGCTACACCTTC. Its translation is CASSLGGGFGYGYTF.

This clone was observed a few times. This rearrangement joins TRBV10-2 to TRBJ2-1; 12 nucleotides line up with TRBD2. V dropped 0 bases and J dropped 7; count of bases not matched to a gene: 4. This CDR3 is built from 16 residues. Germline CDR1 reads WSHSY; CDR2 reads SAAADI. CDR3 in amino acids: CASSESRTSGANEQFF. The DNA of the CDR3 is TGCGCCAGCAGTGAGTCGAGGACTAGCGGGGCGAATGAGCAGTTCTTC.

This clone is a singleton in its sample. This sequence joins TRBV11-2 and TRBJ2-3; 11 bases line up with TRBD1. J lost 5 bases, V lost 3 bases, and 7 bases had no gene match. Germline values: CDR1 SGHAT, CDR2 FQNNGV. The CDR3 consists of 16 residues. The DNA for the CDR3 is TGTGCCAGCAGCTTTCTGGGGACAGGGGGAGGAGATACGCAGTATTTT. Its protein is CASSFLGTGGGDTQYF.

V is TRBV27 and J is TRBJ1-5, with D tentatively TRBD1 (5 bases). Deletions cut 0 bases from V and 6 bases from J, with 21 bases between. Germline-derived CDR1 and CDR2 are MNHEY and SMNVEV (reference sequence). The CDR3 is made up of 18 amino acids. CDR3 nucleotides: TGTGCCAGCAGTTTATCCCCCGGGGGAATTGGTGTGGGTCAGCCCCAGCATTTT. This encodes CASSLSPGGIGVGQPQHF.

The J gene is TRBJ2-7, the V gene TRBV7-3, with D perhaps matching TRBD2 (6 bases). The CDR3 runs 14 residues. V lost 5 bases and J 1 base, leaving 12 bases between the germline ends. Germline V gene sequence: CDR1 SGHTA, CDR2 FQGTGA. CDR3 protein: CASSPRAGSYEQYF. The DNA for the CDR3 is TGTGCCAGCAGCCCCAGGGCGGGATCCTACGAGCAGTACTTC.

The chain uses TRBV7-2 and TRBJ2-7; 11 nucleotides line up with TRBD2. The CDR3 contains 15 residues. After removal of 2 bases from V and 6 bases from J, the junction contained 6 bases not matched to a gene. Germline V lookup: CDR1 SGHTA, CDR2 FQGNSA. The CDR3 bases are TGTGCCAGCAGCTTAACCCTTAGCGGGAGGGGCGAGCAGTACTTC. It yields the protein CASSLTLSGRGEQYF.

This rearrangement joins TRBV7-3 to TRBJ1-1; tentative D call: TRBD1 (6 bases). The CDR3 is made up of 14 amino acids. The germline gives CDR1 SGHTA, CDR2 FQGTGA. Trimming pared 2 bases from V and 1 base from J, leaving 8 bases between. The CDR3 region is CASSLGQTNTEAFF. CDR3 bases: TGTGCCAGCAGCTTAGGACAGACGAACACTGAAGCTTTCTTT.

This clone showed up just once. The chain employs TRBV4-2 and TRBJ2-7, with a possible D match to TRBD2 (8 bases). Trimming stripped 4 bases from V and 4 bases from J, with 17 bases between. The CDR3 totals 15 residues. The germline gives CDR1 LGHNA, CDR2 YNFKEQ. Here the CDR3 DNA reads TGTGCCAGCAGCCTCCCGGGAGGGGGCAATTACGAGCAGTACTTC. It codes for CASSLPGGGNYEQYF.

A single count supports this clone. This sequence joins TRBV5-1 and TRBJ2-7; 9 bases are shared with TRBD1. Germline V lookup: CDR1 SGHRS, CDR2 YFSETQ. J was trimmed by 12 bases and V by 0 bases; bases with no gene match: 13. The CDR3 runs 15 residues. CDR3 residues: CASSLESGGTGYRYF. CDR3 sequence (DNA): TGCGCCAGCAGCTTGGAAAGTGGGGGGACAGGGTATCGGTACTTC.

This chain's CDR3 is CASSQVRSPWSSRGRGGGTQYF. Here the CDR3 DNA reads TGTGCCAGCAGCCAAGTTCGGTCGCCGTGGTCGTCTCGCGGGAGAGGGGGAGGTACGCAGTATTTT. J is TRBJ2-3 and V is TRBV4-2, with D perhaps matching TRBD2 (7 bases). CDR3 length equals 22 residues. V was clipped by 1 base and J by 8 bases, with 37 bases between them. Looked up from germline, CDR1 is LGHNA and CDR2 is YNFKEQ.

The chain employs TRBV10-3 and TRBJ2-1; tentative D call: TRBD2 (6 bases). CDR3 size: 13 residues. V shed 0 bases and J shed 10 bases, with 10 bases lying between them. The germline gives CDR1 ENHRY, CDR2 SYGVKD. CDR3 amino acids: CAISESGGTEQFF. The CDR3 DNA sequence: TGTGCCATCAGTGAGTCCGGGGGTACGGAGCAGTTCTTC.